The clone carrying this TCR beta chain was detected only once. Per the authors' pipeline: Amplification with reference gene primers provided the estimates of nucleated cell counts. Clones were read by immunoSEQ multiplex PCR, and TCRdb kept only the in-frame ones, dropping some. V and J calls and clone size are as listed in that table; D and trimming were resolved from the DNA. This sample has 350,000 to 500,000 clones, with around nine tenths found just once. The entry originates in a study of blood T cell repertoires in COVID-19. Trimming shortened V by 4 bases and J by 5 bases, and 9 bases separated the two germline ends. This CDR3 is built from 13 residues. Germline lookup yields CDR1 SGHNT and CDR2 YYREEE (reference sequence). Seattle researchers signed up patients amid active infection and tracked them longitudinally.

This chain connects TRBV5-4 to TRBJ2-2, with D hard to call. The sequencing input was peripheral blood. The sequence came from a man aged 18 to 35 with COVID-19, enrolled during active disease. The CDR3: CASSPVVTGELFF. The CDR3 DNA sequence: TGTGCCAGCAGCCCGGTAGTGACCGGGGAGCTGTTTTTT.